The present T cell receptor (beta chain) was sequenced within a study of T cells in Graves' hyperthyroidism and ophthalmopathy. Germline V gives CDR1 SEHNR, CDR2 FQNEAQ (reference sequence). The CDR3 length is 14 residues. Trimming left V 4 bases short and J 6 bases short, with 16 bases between. RNA transcripts yielded amplified TCR beta CDR3 regions. When the TCR CDR3 underwent first-round RT-PCR, the HTBI primer set was used. TCRdb re-derived calls from the multiplex PCR reads in MiXCR, one entry per CDR3 protein. The sample has hundreds of thousands of distinct CDR3 sequences, under 60% seen once; the top ten hold about 7.9%.

V is TRBV7-9 and J is TRBJ2-7; no firm D call. The material sequenced was peripheral blood or thyroid tissue (not recorded which). The TCR was taken from a woman between 18 and 29 years old with Graves' hyperthyroidism. The CDR3 reads CASSSSGTPSEQYF. CDR3 sequence (DNA): TGTGCCAGCAGCTCATCTGGAACCCCTTCCGAGCAGTACTTC.